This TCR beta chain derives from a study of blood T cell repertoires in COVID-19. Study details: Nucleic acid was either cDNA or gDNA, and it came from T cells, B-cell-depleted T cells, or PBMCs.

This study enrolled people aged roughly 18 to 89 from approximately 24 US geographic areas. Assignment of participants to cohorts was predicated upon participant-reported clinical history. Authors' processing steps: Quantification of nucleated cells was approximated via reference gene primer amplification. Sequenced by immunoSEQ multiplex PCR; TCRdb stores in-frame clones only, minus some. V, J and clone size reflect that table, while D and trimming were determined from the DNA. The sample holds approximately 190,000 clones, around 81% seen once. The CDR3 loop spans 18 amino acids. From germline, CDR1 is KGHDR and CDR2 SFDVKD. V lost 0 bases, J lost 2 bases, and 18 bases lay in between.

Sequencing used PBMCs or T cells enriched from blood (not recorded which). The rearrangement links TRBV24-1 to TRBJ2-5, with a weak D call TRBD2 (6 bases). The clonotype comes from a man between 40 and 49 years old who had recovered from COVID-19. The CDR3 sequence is CATSDLRWRGTIQETQYF. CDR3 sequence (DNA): TGTGCCACCAGTGATTTGCGGTGGCGGGGCACCATACAAGAGACCCAGTACTTC.